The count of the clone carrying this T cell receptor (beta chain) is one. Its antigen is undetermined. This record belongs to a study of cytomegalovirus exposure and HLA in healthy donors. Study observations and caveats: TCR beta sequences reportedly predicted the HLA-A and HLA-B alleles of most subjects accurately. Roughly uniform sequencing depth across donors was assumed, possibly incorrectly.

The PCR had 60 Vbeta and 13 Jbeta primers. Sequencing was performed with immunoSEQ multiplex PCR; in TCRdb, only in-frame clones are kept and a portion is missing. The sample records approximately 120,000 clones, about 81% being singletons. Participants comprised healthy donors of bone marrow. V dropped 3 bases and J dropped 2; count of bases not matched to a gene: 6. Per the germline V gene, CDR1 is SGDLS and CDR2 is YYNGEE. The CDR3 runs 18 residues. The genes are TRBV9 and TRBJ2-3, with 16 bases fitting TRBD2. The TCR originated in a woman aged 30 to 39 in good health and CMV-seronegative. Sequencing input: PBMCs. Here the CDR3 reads CASSGSGLAGGDTDTQYF. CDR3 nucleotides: TGTGCCAGCAGCGGGTCGGGACTAGCGGGGGGGGACACAGATACGCAGTATTTT.